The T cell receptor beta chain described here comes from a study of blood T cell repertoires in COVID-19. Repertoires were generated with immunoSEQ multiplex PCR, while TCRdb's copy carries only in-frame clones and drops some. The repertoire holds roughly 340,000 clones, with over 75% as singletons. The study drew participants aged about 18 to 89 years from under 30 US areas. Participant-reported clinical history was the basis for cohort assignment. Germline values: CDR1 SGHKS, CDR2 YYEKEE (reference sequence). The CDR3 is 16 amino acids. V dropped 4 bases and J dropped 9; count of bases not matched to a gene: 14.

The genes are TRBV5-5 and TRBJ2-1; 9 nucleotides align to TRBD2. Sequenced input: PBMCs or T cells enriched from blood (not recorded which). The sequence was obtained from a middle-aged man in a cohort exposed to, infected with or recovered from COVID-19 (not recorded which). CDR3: CASSTPGSGRVGEQFF. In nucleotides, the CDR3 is TGTGCCAGCAGCACCCCGGGTAGCGGGAGAGTCGGTGAGCAGTTCTTC.